Listed here is a single T cell receptor (beta chain). Its cognate antigen has yet to be identified. Compared with germline, one end of the junction differs, possibly owing to a read error. The receptor library was made with PCR. The instrument given in TCRdb is Illumina HiSeq 2500. TCR libraries were prepared with molecular barcoding, using unique molecular identifiers to normalize TCRbeta repertoire quantification. TCRdb's own reprocessing of the public reads used fastp at Q25 and MiXCR and kept productive beta chains. Entries that share a CDR3 protein sequence are merged under the most common genes and DNA. The table for this sample lists 640,000 or so distinct CDR3 sequences; roughly 17% of them were counted only once. Under 1.2% of the sample comes from the top ten. This record comes from a study of T-cell reconstitution after alpha-beta-depleted transplantation in children (dated by TCRdb to about 2016). At the level of the whole study: Using TCR repertoire profiling, the study followed T-cell immune reconstitution in a quantitative way in children after TCRalphabeta/CD19-depleted allogeneic hematopoietic cell transplantation.

This sequence was found in a human donor who donated a stem cell graft to a child with acute myeloid leukemia. Here the sequenced sample was PBMCs from the stem cell graft donor, taken from the stem cell graft.

The DNA reads TGTGCCAGCAGCTTAGCCGGGGATATGCAGTATTTT. Translation gives CASSLAGDMQYF. The receptor chain draws on TRBV7-9 and TRBJ2-3; possibly the D gene is TRBD2, per 5 matching bases. Based on the germline V gene (reference sequence), the CDR1 and CDR2 sequences are SEHNR and FQNEAQ. From its cysteine to its phenylalanine, the CDR3 spans 12 amino acids. The retained sequence is limited to the CDR3, 36 bases, with the frame set at the first base.